This entry describes one TCR beta chain. Its target is unknown. This entry is derived from a study of graft-versus-host responses after intestinal transplantation. Study context: Each recipient received a multivisceral, liver-intestinal, or isolated intestinal graft. Induction using anti-thymocyte globulin, followed by tacrolimus and steroids for approximately three years, was given to all recipients. Study-level findings and limits: GvH clones surfaced in recipient marrow, some emerging earlier in ileum or blood. Maximum circulating GvH clone levels tracked with early post-transplant HvG decreases.

Germline values: CDR1 SNHLY, CDR2 FYNNEI. The ends were cut back, 3 bases at V and 6 bases at J, with 11 bases in the middle. The length of the CDR3 is 14 residues. Profiled with immunoSEQ multiplex PCR; TCRdb holds only in-frame clones, not every one. Of 74,000 or so clones listed, over 80% are singletons. V usage is TRBV2 and J usage is TRBJ2-2; a possible D gene is TRBD1 (5 bases). The specimen was PBMCs, collected 98 days after intestinal transplantation. The origin of this receptor is a human patient who received an intestinal transplant, so some T cells may come from the graft donor. The CDR3 sequence is CASSDRVNPGELFF. CDR3 nucleotides: TGTGCCAGCAGTGACAGGGTTAACCCCGGGGAGCTGTTTTTT.